This T cell receptor beta chain is from a study of beta chain features in type 1 diabetes. Findings and limits, study-wide: VDJ junctions from type 1 diabetes patients carried fewer insertions and larger deletions. Naive, central memory and Treg TCRB repertoires appeared more alike in patients than in healthy donors. Within each of all four CD4+ subsets, Type 1 diabetes patients had TCRB CDR3s that were moderately but significantly shorter.

Every bit of the isolated RNA underwent reverse transcription, so sequencing read expressed TCRB transcripts. Profiling relied on immunoSEQ multiplex PCR, and the TCRdb table lists in-frame clones only, not all of them. The table shows 600,000 or so clones, with around 15% occurring only once. Every single donor gave one heparinised blood draw, and these averaged about 116 mL. Purity exceeding 95% was reached by all sorted populations. Trimming left V 0 bases short and J 2 bases short, with 7 bases between. Germline values: CDR1 SGHTA, CDR2 FQGTGA. The CDR3 has 15 residues. As to this clone: The antigen remains unidentified.

The chain couples TRBV7-3 to TRBJ2-2; D is uncertain. The source is a man between 18 and 35 years old with type 1 diabetes. The sequencing sample was made of naive CD4+ T cells from blood. The CDR3 DNA reads TGTGCCAGCAGCTTAACGAAGGGAAACACCGGGGAGCTGTTTTTT. It translates to CASSLTKGNTGELFF. The full variable domain, rest sourced from reference TRBV7-3 and TRBJ2-2, is GAGVSQTPSNKVTEKGKYVELRCDPISGHTALYWYRQSLGQGPEFLIYFQGTGAADDSGLPNDRFFAVRPEGSVSTLKIQRTERGDSAVYLCASSLTKGNTGELFFGEGSRLTVL.